The entry below gives a single T cell receptor beta chain sequence along with its context. This sample stems from a study of blood T cell repertoires in COVID-19. Profiling relied on immunoSEQ multiplex PCR, and the TCRdb table lists in-frame clones only, not all of them. The sample lists fewer than 100,000 clones, 82% seen once, with under 30% in the top ten. V lost 0 bases and J lost 5; bases outside the gene matches: 6. From germline, CDR1 is KGHSH and CDR2 LQKENI. This CDR3 comprises 17 residues. The rearrangement uses TRBV18 and TRBJ2-1; 11 nucleotides match TRBD2. This TCR was recovered from a human donor in a cohort sampled during active COVID-19. Sequencing was done on a sample of peripheral blood. Here the CDR3 reads CASSPPIAGGHNNEQFF. The CDR3 DNA is TGTGCCAGCTCACCACCCATAGCGGGGGGGCATAACAATGAGCAGTTCTTC.